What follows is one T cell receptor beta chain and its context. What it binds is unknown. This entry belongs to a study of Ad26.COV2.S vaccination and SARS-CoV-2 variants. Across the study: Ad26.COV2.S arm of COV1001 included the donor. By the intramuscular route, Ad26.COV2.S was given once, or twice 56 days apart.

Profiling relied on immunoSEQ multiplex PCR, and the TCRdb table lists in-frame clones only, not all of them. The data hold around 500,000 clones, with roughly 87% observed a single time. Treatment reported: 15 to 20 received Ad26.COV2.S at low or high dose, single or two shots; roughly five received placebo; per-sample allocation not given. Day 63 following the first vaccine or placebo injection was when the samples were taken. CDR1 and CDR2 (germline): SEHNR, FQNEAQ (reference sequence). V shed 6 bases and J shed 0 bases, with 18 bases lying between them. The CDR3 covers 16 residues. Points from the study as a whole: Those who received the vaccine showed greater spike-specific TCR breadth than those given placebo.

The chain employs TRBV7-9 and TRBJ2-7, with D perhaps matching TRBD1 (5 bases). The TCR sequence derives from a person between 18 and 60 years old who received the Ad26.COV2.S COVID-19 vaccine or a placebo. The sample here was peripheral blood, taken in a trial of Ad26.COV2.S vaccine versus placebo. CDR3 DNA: TGTGCCAGCAGTGATCCTACAGGCAACGCCTCCTACGAGCAGTACTTC. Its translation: CASSDPTGNASYEQYF.